The entry below describes one T cell receptor beta chain. Per the authors' pipeline: Estimation of nucleated cell counts was performed using reference gene primer amplification. Some clones are missing from TCRdb's copy, which holds only in-frame ones; the method was immunoSEQ multiplex PCR. The V and J calls and clone size are taken from that table; D and trimming were inferred from the DNA. This sample has 150,000 to 200,000 clones, with about nine tenths found just once. The germline V gene has CDR1 SEHNR and CDR2 FQNEAQ (reference sequence). This CDR3 is 11 amino acids long. Trimming stripped 6 bases from V and 2 bases from J, with 4 bases between. Participants had their cohort set by participant-reported clinical history. The record originates from a study of blood T cell repertoires in COVID-19. Study-level information: COVID-19 samples, acute and convalescent, were from the United States, Italy and Spain.

Sequenced: PBMCs or T cells enriched from blood (not recorded which). V and J are TRBV7-9 and TRBJ1-1; D is unclear. This sequence originates from a woman aged 18-29 years who had recovered from COVID-19. The CDR3 DNA sequence: TGTGCCAGCAGACAAAACACTGAAGCTTTCTTT. Amino acid sequence: CASRQNTEAFF. The variable domain in full, with the rest retrieved from reference TRBV7-9 and TRBJ1-1, is DTGVSQNPRHKITKRGQNVTFRCDPISEHNRLYWYRQTLGQGPEFLTYFQNEAQLEKSRLLSDRFSAERPKGSFSTLEIQRTEQGDSAMYLCASRQNTEAFFGQGTRLTVV.